These 7 T cell receptor beta chains came from one sample sequenced in a study of cytomegalovirus exposure and HLA in healthy donors. Clones were sequenced by immunoSEQ multiplex PCR, and TCRdb holds only the in-frame ones, with some missing. The sample contains roughly 56,000 clones, roughly 91% of which appear only once. The sequenced sample consisted of PBMCs. The receptors derive from a woman aged 25-40 years in good health and CMV-seronegative.

The rearrangement links TRBV5-4 to TRBJ2-2; 14 nucleotides line up with TRBD2. This CDR3 is built from 15 residues. Germline V gene data show CDR1 as SGHNT and CDR2 as YYREEE (reference sequence). V shed 4 bases, J shed 10 bases, and the junction held 6 bases outside the gene matches. This chain's CDR3 is CASSRGLAGAEELFF. CDR3 coding DNA: TGTGCCAGCAGCCGGGGACTAGCGGGAGCGGAGGAGCTGTTTTTT.

CDR3 bases: TGTGCCAGCAGCTTACTACAGACCTACGAGCAGTACTTC. Protein product: CASSLLQTYEQYF. The chain employs TRBV7-9 and TRBJ2-7; no reliable D call. Germline CDR1 SEHNR, CDR2 FQNEAQ (reference sequence). V lost 2 bases to trimming and J lost 2 bases, with 7 bases between them. The CDR3 consists of 13 residues.

The gene calls are TRBV28 and TRBJ1-5; TRBD1 matches at 11 bases. The junction had 12 bases not matched to a gene; V was cut back by 8 bases and J by 6 bases. Per germline, CDR1 MDHEN and CDR2 SYDVKM. This CDR3 has 16 amino acids. CDR3 region: CASYDRDRGSGQPQHF. DNA for the CDR3: TGTGCCAGCTATGACCGGGACAGGGGGAGCGGTCAGCCCCAGCATTTT.

The chain carries TRBV10-3 and TRBJ2-7; the match to TRBD2 covers 13 bases. The CDR3 is 16 amino acids. V lost 6 bases, J lost 5 bases, and 10 bases stayed unmatched. Germline V gene lookup returns CDR1 ENHRY and CDR2 SYGVKD. CDR3 sequence: CAISAGLAGESNEQYF. The DNA for the CDR3 is TGTGCCATCAGCGCAGGACTAGCGGGAGAATCTAACGAGCAGTACTTC.

This sequence joins TRBV2 and TRBJ1-1; D may be TRBD1 (6 bases). In germline, CDR1 is SNHLY, CDR2 FYNNEI. This CDR3 region has 14 residues. Trimming cost V 4 bases and J 1 base, with 10 bases left between them. CDR3 nucleotides: TGTGCCAGCAGTGGGGGGGGCGGGAACACTGAAGCTTTCTTT. Its protein is CASSGGGGNTEAFF.

The chain employs TRBV29-1 and TRBJ2-3; TRBD2 aligns across 15 bases. Looked up from germline, CDR1 is SQVTM and CDR2 is ANQGSEA. There are 19 residues in the CDR3. With 7 bases clipped from V and 1 base from J, the junction kept 15 bases outside the gene matches. The DNA for the CDR3 is TGCAGCGCTCCACCTACCTGGACTAGCGGGAGGGGGGGCACAGATACGCAGTATTTT. Its protein product is CSAPPTWTSGRGGTDTQYF.

J is TRBJ2-1 and V is TRBV30; D remains ambiguous. V was cut by 4 bases and J by 1 base, with 8 bases left in between. The CDR3 sequence is 13 residues long. Germline V gene sequence: CDR1 GTSNPN, CDR2 SVGIG (reference sequence). The CDR3 bases are TGTGCCTGGACCACTCTTTCCTACAATGAGCAGTTCTTC. Its translation is CAWTTLSYNEQFF.